Sequencing of this T cell receptor beta chain was carried out in a study of control samples from healthy donors and cancer patients. This clone was detected once. This table comes from immunoSEQ multiplex PCR, and its TCRdb copy is limited to in-frame clones, with some not included. Of some 140,000 clones listed, roughly 94% were seen once; the top ten hold about 5.2%. Per germline, CDR1 SEHNR and CDR2 FQNEAQ (reference sequence). The V segment lost 4 bases and the J segment 1 base; nucleotides outside the gene matches: 7. The CDR3 runs to 16 residues. The chain uses TRBV7-9 and TRBJ2-3, with 8 nucleotides matching TRBD2. The TCR originated in a man aged 35 to 55 in good health. The sequencing input was blood. CDR3 nucleotides: TGTGCCAGCAGCTCCACCGGGACTAGAGGCACAGATACGCAGTATTTT. Its translation is CASSSTGTRGTDTQYF.